What follows is one TCR beta chain and its context. Its matching antigen is unknown. Sequenced by immunoSEQ multiplex PCR; TCRdb stores in-frame clones only, minus some. Altogether fewer than 70,000 clones are present, approximately 90% being singletons, with the ten largest covering 4% to 5%. The CDR3 has 14 residues. Germline V lookup: CDR1 SNHLY, CDR2 FYNNEI. V lost 5 bases and J lost 0, with 10 bases in between. This sample is drawn from a study of T cell responses to AZD1222 COVID-19 vaccine. Findings and caveats of the study: In a largely white British group with more females than males, clonal diversity was possibly underestimated.

The TCR originated in an adult in good health. Source: peripheral blood, taken on day 0 of AZD1222 vaccination. The rearrangement links TRBV2 to TRBJ1-1; D ambiguous. CDR3 nucleotides: TGTGCCAGCAGTCCCCGGCGGGTGAACACTGAAGCTTTCTTT. Translated: CASSPRRVNTEAFF. Drawing the rest from reference TRBV2 and TRBJ1-1, the complete variable domain is EPEVTQTPSHQVTQMGQEVILRCVPISNHLYFYWYRQILGQKVEFLVSFYNNEISEKSEIFDDQFSVERPDGSNFTLKIRSTKLEDSAMYFCASSPRRVNTEAFFGQGTRLTVV.